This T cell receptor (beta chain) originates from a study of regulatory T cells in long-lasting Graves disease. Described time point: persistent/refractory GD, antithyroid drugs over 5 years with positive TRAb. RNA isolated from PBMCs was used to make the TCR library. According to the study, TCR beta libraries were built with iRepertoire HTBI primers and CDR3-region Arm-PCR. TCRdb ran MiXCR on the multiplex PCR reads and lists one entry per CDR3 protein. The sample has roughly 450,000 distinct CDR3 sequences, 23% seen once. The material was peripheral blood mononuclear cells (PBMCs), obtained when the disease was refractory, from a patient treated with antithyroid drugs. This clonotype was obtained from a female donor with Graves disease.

CDR3 bases: TGTGCCAGCAGCACGGGACACCCCGAGCAGTACTTC. It encodes CASSTGHPEQYF. The genes are TRBV7-9 and TRBJ2-7, with a tentative D call TRBD1 (6 bases). V was shortened by 5 bases and J by 6 bases, with 11 bases between the two germline ends. Per the germline V gene, CDR1 is SEHNR and CDR2 is FQNEAQ (reference sequence). CDR3 length equals 12 residues. The full variable domain, rest sourced from reference TRBV7-9 and TRBJ2-7, is DTGVSQNPRHKITKRGQNVTFRCDPISEHNRLYWYRQTLGQGPEFLTYFQNEAQLEKSRLLSDRFSAERPKGSFSTLEIQRTEQGDSAMYLCASSTGHPEQYFGPGTRLTVT.